This passage covers 10 T cell receptor beta chains from one sample sequenced in a study of beta chain features in type 1 diabetes. Findings and limits, study-wide: Shorter TCRB CDR3s, moderately but significantly so, marked every one of the four CD4+ subsets in Type 1 diabetes patients.

The investigators reverse transcribed all of the isolated RNA, so they sequenced expressed TCRB transcripts. Here immunoSEQ multiplex PCR was the method, and the copy in TCRdb shows in-frame clones only, minus some. Found here are more than 100,000 clones, 7.5% to 9.5% of them singletons; the top ten hold roughly 0.75%. No antigen is known for these receptors. The sample was central memory CD4+ T cells from blood. The source is a man aged 25-40 years with type 1 diabetes.

This clone showed up just a few times. The V call is TRBV25-1, the J call TRBJ1-6; D perhaps matches TRBD1 (6 bases). This CDR3 has 13 residues. Trimming shortened V by 4 bases and J by 10 bases, and 11 bases separated the two germline ends. CDR1 and CDR2 from the germline V gene are MGHDK and SYGVNS. The CDR3 reads CASSGRQASPLHF. The CDR3 bases are TGTGCCAGCAGTGGAAGACAGGCCTCACCCCTCCACTTT.

The chain carries TRBV19 and TRBJ2-2, with 7 bases aligning to TRBD1. V trimming: 7 bases; J trimming: 6 bases; junction bases outside the gene matches: 5. Germline CDR1 LNHDA, CDR2 SQIVND (reference sequence). This CDR3 has 13 amino acids. CDR3 sequence: CASNRQGAGELFF. In DNA form, the CDR3 reads TGTGCCAGTAATAGACAGGGCGCCGGGGAGCTGTTTTTT.

This sequence joins TRBV12-5 and TRBJ2-5, with a tentative D call TRBD2 (6 bases). Looked up from germline, CDR1 is LGHNT and CDR2 is FRNRAP. The CDR3 covers 15 residues. The V end was cut by 1 base, the J end by 4 bases, with 13 bases between. The CDR3 sequence is CASGLGGGGPETQYF. In DNA form, the CDR3 reads TGTGCTAGTGGTTTGGGCGGTGGAGGGCCAGAGACCCAGTACTTC.

This clone was found many times. V is TRBV30 and J is TRBJ1-2, with TRBD1 identical over 7 bases. The V gene end was trimmed by 5 bases and the J gene end by 4 bases; junction bases not matched to a gene: 7. Germline CDR1 reads GTSNPN; CDR2 reads SVGIG (reference sequence). The CDR3 runs to 13 residues. DNA of the CDR3: TGTGCCTGGCAACACAGGGGATCCTATGGCTACACCTTC. Protein: CAWQHRGSYGYTF.

This clone was seen ten or more times. This chain joins TRBV29-1 and TRBJ2-7; 9 bases fit TRBD1. This CDR3 is built from 14 residues. CDR1 and CDR2 (germline): SQVTM, ANQGSEA. The V segment lost 3 bases and the J segment 5 bases; nucleotides outside the gene matches: 8. CDR3 residues: CSVEGQGSDDEQYF. The CDR3 DNA follows: TGCAGCGTTGAGGGACAGGGTTCCGACGACGAGCAGTACTTC.

The V call is TRBV23-1, the J call TRBJ1-2; a weak D match, TRBD1 (5 bases). Being an ORF, TRBV23-1 has a function that is uncertain. V lost 4 bases and J lost 8, with 11 bases in between. This CDR3 comprises 12 residues. The CDR3 spells CASSPRRGGYTF. The CDR3 DNA is TGCGCCAGCAGTCCACGTAGGGGAGGCTACACCTTC.

The V and J genes are TRBV5-6 and TRBJ2-5, with TRBD1 matching over 8 bases. This CDR3 has 15 amino acids. Germline V gene sequence: CDR1 SGHDT, CDR2 YYEEEE. V shed 0 bases, J shed 8 bases, and the junction held 9 bases outside the gene matches. CDR3 region: CASSLEDRESNTQYF. In DNA form, the CDR3 reads TGTGCCAGCAGCTTGGAGGACAGGGAGTCTAATACCCAGTACTTC.

CDR3 sequence: CASTSTPGQYGYTF. For the CDR3, the DNA is TGTGCCAGCACCTCCACCCCAGGTCAATATGGCTACACCTTC. The chain couples TRBV7-2 to TRBJ1-2; D unresolved. Germline-derived CDR1 and CDR2 are SGHTA and FQGNSA. CDR3 size: 14 residues. V was shortened by 7 bases and J by 5 bases, with 17 bases between the two germline ends.

CDR3 loop: CASSPPGGQRLEQYF. CDR3 nucleotide sequence: TGTGCCAGCAGCCCTCCAGGGGGGCAAAGGCTCGAGCAGTACTTC. V and J are TRBV28 and TRBJ2-7, with D perhaps TRBD1 (7 bases). The CDR3 sequence is 15 residues long. V was trimmed by 6 bases and J by 6 bases, leaving 21 bases between them. CDR1 and CDR2 (germline): MDHEN, SYDVKM. The whole variable domain, filled in from reference TRBV28 and TRBJ2-7, reads DVKVTQSSRYLVKRTGEKVFLECVQDMDHENMFWYRQDPGLGLRLIYFSYDVKMKEKGDIPEGYSVSREKKERFSLILESASTNQTSMYLCASSPPGGQRLEQYFGPGTRLTVT.

This sequence joins TRBV2 and TRBJ1-5, with 8 positions matching TRBD1. Germline lookup yields CDR1 SNHLY and CDR2 FYNNEI. Trimming cost V 9 bases and J 6 bases; bases outside gene matches: 7. The CDR3 is 13 amino acids. The CDR3 protein is CASTQGAGQPQHF. The CDR3 DNA reads TGTGCCAGTACCCAGGGGGCTGGTCAGCCCCAGCATTTT.